Following are 15 T cell receptor beta chains from one sample sequenced in a study of spatial heterogeneity in lung cancer. Via MiXCR, TCRdb re-called the 5' RACE reads, giving one row per CDR3 protein. The sample has 13,000 or so distinct CDR3 sequences; about 3.8% are singletons. Time point defined: sample taken at primary tumor resection. Sequences were derived from PBMCs, sampled at surgery. The receptors stem from a male donor with early-stage non-small cell lung cancer.

In this sample, this clonotype turned up many times. This chain links TRBV3-1 with TRBJ2-5; 8 bases are shared with TRBD2. This CDR3 comprises 16 residues. Germline trimming cut 4 bases from V and 0 bases from J; bases unmatched to any gene: 7. CDR1 and CDR2 from the germline V gene are LGHDT and YNNKEL (reference sequence). For the CDR3, the DNA is TGTGCCAGCAGCCCCCGTAGCGGGACGTACCAAGAGACCCAGTACTTC. It is translated as CASSPRSGTYQETQYF.

CDR3 DNA: TGTGCCAGCAGCTTCTTCCCGGGGACCTACGAGCAGTACTTC. This sequence encodes CASSFFPGTYEQYF. The chain couples TRBV7-9 to TRBJ2-7; TRBD2 is a possible D gene (5 bases). The CDR3 covers 14 residues. Germline V gene data show CDR1 as SEHNR and CDR2 as FQNEAQ (reference sequence). The V end was cut by 3 bases, the J end by 2 bases, with 11 bases between. The full variable domain, completed using reference TRBV7-9 and TRBJ2-7, is DTGVSQNPRHKITKRGQNVTFRCDPISEHNRLYWYRQTLGQGPEFLTYFQNEAQLEKSRLLSDRFSAERPKGSFSTLEIQRTEQGDSAMYLCASSFFPGTYEQYFGPGTRLTVT.

A few counts support this clonotype. J is TRBJ2-7 and V is TRBV24-1, with D perhaps matching TRBD1 (6 bases). The CDR3 runs to 14 residues. Trimming removed 2 bases at V and 5 bases at J, with 12 bases between. The germline CDR1 and CDR2 sequences are KGHDR and SFDVKD. The CDR3 DNA is TGTGCCACCAGTGATTCCACAGGGCTCGACGAGCAGTACTTC. Amino acids: CATSDSTGLDEQYF.

This clonotype was recorded at least ten times. The rearrangement links TRBV3-1 to TRBJ2-7; 8 positions match TRBD1. The J segment lost 6 bases and the V segment lost 4 bases, leaving 8 bases of the junction unmatched. This CDR3 contains 14 residues. CDR1 and CDR2 (germline): LGHDT, YNNKEL (reference sequence). CDR3 protein: CASSPRTGQGEQYF. CDR3 DNA sequence: TGTGCCAGCAGCCCTCGGACAGGGCAGGGCGAGCAGTACTTC.

The V and J genes are TRBV6-2 or TRBV6-3 and TRBJ2-3; D may be TRBD2 (6 bases). This CDR3 region has 15 residues. CDR1 is MNHEY, CDR2 SVGEGT, per germline. The germline V and J ends were trimmed by 8 bases and 2 bases, with 17 bases remaining between them. The CDR3 spells CASCLEGLYTDTQYF. The CDR3 nucleotides read TGTGCCAGCTGCTTGGAGGGACTCTACACAGATACGCAGTATTTT.

This clonotype was seen repeatedly, ten times or more. An end of the junction differs from the germline gene, which may be a read error. V and J are TRBV9 and TRBJ2-5; D perhaps matches TRBD2 (5 bases). The CDR3 length is 14 residues. Germline V gives CDR1 SGDLS, CDR2 YYNGEE. CDR3 DNA: TGTGGCAGCAGCGTAGAGGGTAGCCAAGAGACCCAGTACTTC. Translating it yields CGSSVEGSQETQYF.

This clonotype has ten or more counts. This rearrangement joins TRBV7-9 to TRBJ2-1; the D is unclear. Germline values: CDR1 SEHNR, CDR2 FQNEAQ (reference sequence). This CDR3 contains 16 residues. V lost 1 base and J 0 bases, leaving 10 bases between the germline ends. CDR3: CASSLVRAVSYNEQFF. The DNA for the CDR3 is TGTGCCAGCAGCTTAGTAAGGGCGGTCTCCTACAATGAGCAGTTCTTC.

Ten or more counts support this clonotype. The chain employs TRBV7-8 and TRBJ2-1; a weak D match, TRBD2 (7 bases). Germline V lookup: CDR1 SGHVS, CDR2 FQNEAQ. The ends were cut back, 0 bases at V and 2 bases at J, with 11 bases in the middle. The CDR3 has 16 residues. This CDR3 reads CASSLARGGAYNEQFF. CDR3 coding DNA: TGTGCCAGCAGCTTAGCCAGGGGAGGGGCCTACAATGAGCAGTTCTTC.

This clonotype came up many times. J is TRBJ2-5 and V is TRBV2, with D perhaps TRBD1 (6 bases). V gave up 3 bases and J gave up 5 bases, with 10 bases separating them. CDR1 is SNHLY and CDR2 is FYNNEI in the germline V gene. This CDR3 contains 13 residues. Written as DNA, the CDR3 is TGTGCCAGCAGTGACAGGGGCCGGGAGACCCAGTACTTC. This encodes CASSDRGRETQYF.

This clonotype was seen at least ten times. The rearrangement links TRBV20-1 to TRBJ2-3; a weak D match, TRBD1 (5 bases). The V gene lost 0 bases and the J gene lost 9 bases, with 16 bases spanning the gap. Germline V lookup: CDR1 DFQATT, CDR2 SNEGSKA (reference sequence). This CDR3 has 14 residues. This CDR3 is CSARDVAQATTQYF. Here the CDR3 DNA reads TGCAGTGCTAGAGACGTAGCACAGGCCACGACGCAGTATTTT.

This clonotype was recorded at least ten times. This chain links TRBV5-8 with TRBJ2-1; TRBD2 agrees at 7 bases. CDR1 is SGHTS and CDR2 is YDEGEE in the germline V gene. V trimming: 0 bases; J trimming: 0 bases; junction bases outside the gene matches: 9. The CDR3 length is 18 residues. The CDR3 coding sequence is TGTGCCAGCAGCTTGGAGGTTGGGCTAGCGGACTCCTACAATGAGCAGTTCTTC. The encoded protein is CASSLEVGLADSYNEQFF.

At least ten counts were recorded for this clonotype. The chain couples TRBV4-2 to TRBJ2-3; D gene unclear. The CDR3 runs to 15 residues. Germline CDR1 is LGHNA and CDR2 is YNFKEQ. V lost 1 base and J lost 3, with 11 bases in between. CDR3 in amino acids: CASSQVLWRTDTQYF. The CDR3 DNA reads TGTGCCAGCAGCCAAGTACTTTGGCGGACAGATACGCAGTATTTT.

The sample holds many counts of this clonotype. The chain carries TRBV27 and TRBJ2-1; 8 bases are a match to TRBD2. Germline-derived CDR1 and CDR2 are MNHEY and SMNVEV (reference sequence). This CDR3 is built from 20 residues. V trimming: 5 bases; J trimming: 3 bases; junction bases outside the gene matches: 21. CDR3 bases: TGTGCCAGCAGTACGGGTCGGGGGGGGAGAGCGGATTTTTACTACAATGAGCAGTTCTTC. Amino acids: CASSTGRGGRADFYYNEQFF.

This clonotype was counted many times. The rearrangement uses TRBV20-1 and TRBJ2-5; D might be TRBD1 or TRBD2, each matching 5 bases. The CDR3 sequence is 13 residues long. Germline assignment: CDR1 DFQATT and CDR2 SNEGSKA (reference sequence). The V and J ends lost 6 bases and 3 bases respectively, with 14 bases between them. CDR3 region: CSATGAGEETQYF. Here the CDR3 DNA reads TGCAGTGCAACCGGGGCCGGGGAAGAGACCCAGTACTTC.

This clonotype was found many times. The chain carries TRBV5-4 and TRBJ2-1; D might be TRBD1 (5 bases). The V and J ends lost 0 bases and 0 bases respectively, with 7 bases between them. CDR1 is SGHNT and CDR2 is YYREEE in the germline V gene (reference sequence). There are 15 residues in the CDR3. The CDR3, as DNA: TGTGCCAGCAGCTTGGACAGGTACTCCTACAATGAGCAGTTCTTC. Amino acid sequence: CASSLDRYSYNEQFF.